This T cell receptor beta chain was captured in a study of T cells after yellow fever vaccination. Whole-study findings and limits: Peaking faster, on day 5 versus 15, the secondary response was nonetheless weaker. After the booster, 96% of CD4 and approximately 87% of CD8 primary-response clones were re-detected.

V lost 0 bases and J 7 bases, leaving 12 bases between the germline ends. There are 14 residues in the CDR3. Germline assignment: CDR1 SGHDN and CDR2 FVKESK. UMIs and a universal primer site were added when TCR cDNA was made by 5'RACE template switching. One entry per CDR3 protein results from TCRdb running MiXCR on the 5' RACE reads. The sample yields a few hundred thousand distinct CDR3 sequences, 6.2% seen once. This clonotype was observed a handful of times. Antigen unknown. Sequences were derived from PBMCs, sampled 5 days after the yellow fever booster vaccination. The TCR comes from a man aged 25-45 years who received the YFV17D yellow fever vaccine. The chain employs TRBV14 and TRBJ1-2; no definite D call. CDR3 amino acids: CASSQDPLWGGYTF. As DNA, the CDR3 is TGTGCCAGCAGCCAAGATCCCCTTTGGGGTGGCTACACCTTC. The full variable domain, rest sourced from reference TRBV14 and TRBJ1-2, is EAGVTQFPSHSVIEKGQTVTLRCDPISGHDNLYWYRRVMGKEIKFLLHFVKESKQDESGMPNNRFLAERTGGTYSTLKVQPAELEDSGVYFCASSQDPLWGGYTFGSGTRLTVV.